This is a list of T cell receptor beta chains from one sample in a study of tumor-infiltrating lymphocytes in oesophageal squamous cell carcinoma. TCRdb passed the PCR reads through MiXCR, listing each CDR3 protein once. Of 9,500 to 15,000 distinct CDR3 sequences in the sample, about 55% were seen once. Sample: esophageal tumor tissue. All receptors come from a female donor with esophageal squamous cell carcinoma. CDR3s include the opening cysteine and the closing phenylalanine or tryptophan. D genes are given only for firm matches. Part of the rows lack a size; the others show once, few, many or a class for expanded clones.

d_call: -; clone_size: -; v_call: TRBV28; j_call: TRBJ2-6; cdr3_nt: TGTGCCAGCAGTTCAACAAAGCCTGGGGCCAACGTCCTGACTTTC; cdr3_aa: CASSSTKPGANVLTF
d_call: -; clone_size: once; v_call: TRBV7-2; j_call: TRBJ1-3; cdr3_nt: TGTGCCAGCAGCTTAGCTCAAGCGGCCTCTGGAAACACCATATATTTT; cdr3_aa: CASSLAQAASGNTIYF
d_call: -; clone_size: -; v_call: TRBV10-3; j_call: TRBJ2-5; cdr3_nt: TGTGCCATCAGTGAGTCGGCAGAGACCCAGTACTTC; cdr3_aa: CAISESAETQYF
d_call: -; clone_size: few; v_call: TRBV7-6; j_call: TRBJ2-1; cdr3_nt: TGTGCCAGCAGCTTAGCTATAGGGAGACGACAGTTCTTC; cdr3_aa: CASSLAIGRRQFF
d_call: -; clone_size: -; v_call: TRBV6-6; j_call: TRBJ2-1; cdr3_nt: TGTGCCAGCAGTGACTCACCCGCGAATGAGCAGTTCTTC; cdr3_aa: CASSDSPANEQFF
d_call: -; clone_size: many; v_call: TRBV6-1; j_call: TRBJ2-1; cdr3_nt: TGTGCCAGCAGAAATCCTAATGAGCAGTTCTTC; cdr3_aa: CASRNPNEQFF
d_call: -; clone_size: -; v_call: TRBV12-3/TRBV12-4; j_call: TRBJ2-5; cdr3_nt: TGTGCCAGCAGTTTACAGGAGGAGACCCAGTACTTC; cdr3_aa: CASSLQEETQYF
d_call: TRBD1; clone_size: many; v_call: TRBV28; j_call: TRBJ1-1; cdr3_nt: TGTGCCAGCAGTTTATTACAGGGGGGTGGCACTGAAGCTTTCTTT; cdr3_aa: CASSLLQGGGTEAFF
d_call: -; clone_size: medium-sized; v_call: TRBV5-6; j_call: TRBJ2-1; cdr3_nt: TGTGCCAGCAGCCCTACCGGGGCCTCCGGGCGGATGAATGAGCAGTTCTTC; cdr3_aa: CASSPTGASGRMNEQFF
d_call: -; clone_size: -; v_call: TRBV7-6; j_call: TRBJ2-1; cdr3_nt: TGTGCTAGCAGCCTAAACAGGGAGATCTACAATGAGCAGTTCTTC; cdr3_aa: CASSLNREIYNEQFF
d_call: TRBD1; clone_size: -; v_call: TRBV7-9; j_call: TRBJ1-2; cdr3_nt: TGTGCCAGCAGCTCACGAGGGACAGAAGAGGGGCATTATGGCTACACCTTC; cdr3_aa: CASSSRGTEEGHYGYTF
d_call: -; clone_size: -; v_call: TRBV28; j_call: TRBJ1-6; cdr3_nt: TGTGCCAGCAGTTTCCCTCGGAATAAAGACTATAATCATTCACCCCTCCACTTT; cdr3_aa: CASSFPRNKDYNHSPLHF
d_call: -; clone_size: -; v_call: TRBV7-2; j_call: TRBJ1-4; cdr3_nt: TGTGCCAGCAGCTTGTGGGGCCCCAATGAAAAACTGTTTTTT; cdr3_aa: CASSLWGPNEKLFF
d_call: -; clone_size: -; v_call: TRBV12-3/TRBV12-4; j_call: TRBJ2-1; cdr3_nt: TGTGCCAGCAGTTTATGGCCTAATGAGCAGTTCTTC; cdr3_aa: CASSLWPNEQFF
d_call: -; clone_size: many; v_call: TRBV28; j_call: TRBJ2-5; cdr3_nt: TGTGCCAGCAGTTTCCAGGCCGGGCAGTACTTC; cdr3_aa: CASSFQAGQYF
d_call: -; clone_size: many; v_call: TRBV6-6; j_call: TRBJ1-4; cdr3_nt: TGTGCCAGCAGTTACTCCGGACCCTTGGAAAAACTGTTTTTT; cdr3_aa: CASSYSGPLEKLFF
d_call: -; clone_size: few; v_call: TRBV7-3; j_call: TRBJ2-1; cdr3_nt: TGTGCCAGCAGCTTAACAGGAGACTCCTACAATGAGCAGTTCTTC; cdr3_aa: CASSLTGDSYNEQFF
d_call: TRBD2; clone_size: -; v_call: TRBV7-8; j_call: TRBJ2-2; cdr3_nt: TGTGCCAGCAGCGAGAGGACTAGCGGGAGGTTACACGGGGAGCTGTTTTTT; cdr3_aa: CASSERTSGRLHGELFF
d_call: -; clone_size: -; v_call: TRBV7-9; j_call: TRBJ2-1; cdr3_nt: TGTGCCAGCAGCTTACCCGGGAATGAGCAGTTCTTC; cdr3_aa: CASSLPGNEQFF
d_call: TRBD2; clone_size: -; v_call: TRBV7-9; j_call: TRBJ2-5; cdr3_nt: TGTGCCAGCAGCCCTCATAGCGGGGTGGAGACCCAGTACTTC; cdr3_aa: CASSPHSGVETQYF
d_call: TRBD1; clone_size: -; v_call: TRBV7-3; j_call: TRBJ2-1; cdr3_nt: TGTGCCAGCAGCTTATGGGCAGGGGGTTACAATGAGCAGTTCTTC; cdr3_aa: CASSLWAGGYNEQFF
d_call: -; clone_size: many; v_call: TRBV7-6; j_call: TRBJ2-7; cdr3_nt: TGTGCCAGCAGCCCCGGTGGCGAGCAGTACTTC; cdr3_aa: CASSPGGEQYF
d_call: -; clone_size: -; v_call: TRBV7-3; j_call: TRBJ2-6; cdr3_nt: -; cdr3_aa: CASSLGSEQGVLRAVLRF
d_call: TRBD2; clone_size: -; v_call: TRBV12-3/TRBV12-4; j_call: TRBJ2-2; cdr3_nt: TGTGCCAGCAGTTTTATAGCGGGGGACTTGAGCACCGGGGAGCTGTTTTTT; cdr3_aa: CASSFIAGDLSTGELFF
d_call: TRBD2; clone_size: -; v_call: TRBV7-3; j_call: TRBJ2-5; cdr3_nt: TGTGCCAGCAGGTCGGGACTAGCGGGAGAGACCCAGTACTTC; cdr3_aa: CASRSGLAGETQYF
d_call: TRBD2; clone_size: -; v_call: TRBV5-1; j_call: TRBJ2-1; cdr3_nt: TGCGCCAGCAGCACCCTAGCGGGAGCTATCGATGAGCAGTTCTTC; cdr3_aa: CASSTLAGAIDEQFF
d_call: TRBD1; clone_size: medium-sized; v_call: TRBV6-1; j_call: TRBJ2-1; cdr3_nt: TGTGCCAGCAGTCAACGGACGACAGGGAACTACAATGAGCAGTTCTTC; cdr3_aa: CASSQRTTGNYNEQFF
d_call: -; clone_size: many; v_call: TRBV28; j_call: TRBJ2-1; cdr3_nt: TGTGCCAGCAGTTTACGGGGACGGCTTGATGAGCAGTTCTTC; cdr3_aa: CASSLRGRLDEQFF
d_call: -; clone_size: -; v_call: TRBV6-8; j_call: TRBJ2-7; cdr3_nt: TGTGCCAGCAAAGTCAACAGGGCTACCTACAATGAGCAGTACTTC; cdr3_aa: CASKVNRATYNEQYF
d_call: TRBD1; clone_size: medium-sized; v_call: TRBV28; j_call: TRBJ2-1; cdr3_nt: TGTGCCACCGAACCGGGACAGGGGGCTTACAATGAGCAGTTCTTC; cdr3_aa: CATEPGQGAYNEQFF
d_call: -; clone_size: -; v_call: TRBV7-2; j_call: TRBJ2-7; cdr3_nt: TGTGCCAGCAGCTTAGGGGGAGGTACCTACGAGCAGTACTTC; cdr3_aa: CASSLGGGTYEQYF
d_call: -; clone_size: -; v_call: TRBV2; j_call: TRBJ1-5; cdr3_nt: TGTGCCAGCAGTGAAGCCCATCAGCCCCAGCATTTT; cdr3_aa: CASSEAHQPQHF
d_call: -; clone_size: medium-sized; v_call: TRBV6-6; j_call: TRBJ1-5; cdr3_nt: TGTGCCAGCAGTTACTCAGAGTTTAATAGCAATCAGCCCCAGCATTTT; cdr3_aa: CASSYSEFNSNQPQHF
d_call: -; clone_size: -; v_call: TRBV7-8; j_call: TRBJ2-6; cdr3_nt: TGTGCCAGCAGCTTACGAGGGCTGGATTTTTCTGGGGCCAACGTCCTGACTTTC; cdr3_aa: CASSLRGLDFSGANVLTF
d_call: -; clone_size: -; v_call: TRBV6-1; j_call: TRBJ2-1; cdr3_nt: TGTGCCAGCCTCACCGGGACGGGTAGGGATGAGCAGTTCTTC; cdr3_aa: CASLTGTGRDEQFF
d_call: -; clone_size: -; v_call: TRBV7-8; j_call: TRBJ2-3; cdr3_nt: TGTGCCAGCTGTCTTGAGACGGTTGACACCGGGGAGCTGTATTTT; cdr3_aa: CASCLETVDTGELYF
d_call: -; clone_size: -; v_call: TRBV7-6; j_call: TRBJ2-5; cdr3_nt: TGTGCCAGCAGACTCCGACACATACCTATAGAGACCCAGTACTTC; cdr3_aa: CASRLRHIPIETQYF